What follows is one TCR beta chain and its context. Original handling: Amplification of reference gene primers provided the estimated nucleated cell counts. TCRdb keeps only in-frame clones here, not all; method: immunoSEQ multiplex PCR. Clone size and the V and J calls come from that table; the DNA yielded D and trimming. Of 250,000 to 350,000 clones in the sample, approximately 90% were seen once. These data come from a study of blood T cell repertoires in COVID-19. Study summary: Samples representing acute and convalescent COVID-19 were sourced from the United States, Italy and Spain. The cDNA or gDNA used as material had been derived from T cells, B-cell-depleted T cells, or PBMCs.

Germline assignment: CDR1 MNHNY and CDR2 SVGAGI (reference sequence). The V segment lost 6 bases and the J segment 7 bases; nucleotides outside the gene matches: 11. This CDR3 is built from 15 residues. Sequenced sample: peripheral blood. This rearrangement joins TRBV6-6 to TRBJ2-7; 11 nucleotides match TRBD1. The receptor was derived from an older woman with acute or convalescent COVID-19. In nucleotides, the CDR3 is TGTGCCAGCAGCCACCGGGGGACAGGGGGGAGGGAGCAGTACTTC. It codes for CASSHRGTGGREQYF.